This paragraph reports one T cell receptor (beta chain). The clone's antigen remains unknown. No clone much larger than this one lies a single base away; base qualities are absent. The data stem from a study of control samples from healthy donors and cancer patients (dated by TCRdb to 2018 to 2020). The receptor library was made with the immunoSEQ multiplex PCR assay. The clones in this table, taken by TCRdb from immuneACCESS, are in-frame only. Not every clone is retained; where verified, under half of the shortfall comes from an unresolved V gene, and the cause of the rest is unknown. The sample table contains tens of thousands of clones; only one count was recorded for roughly 90% of them. Together, the top ten hold about 0.99% of the sample. Taken from cysteine to phenylalanine, the CDR3 has 15 residues. Of all the DNA, just the CDR3 is kept, 45 bases in frame from base 1. V sheds 7 bases and J sheds 6 bases, leaving 22 bases between their ends. From the germline V gene, CDR1 is LGHNT and CDR2 is FRNRAP.

This receptor was obtained from a man younger than 45 with colorectal cancer. Sequenced sample: PBMCs. The chain joins TRBV12-5 to TRBJ2-7; the D gene assignment is perhaps TRBD1 or TRBD2, with each matching 7 bases. The nucleotides are TGTGCTAGTGTTATGGCGGGGGCCAGGGGGGCCGAGCAGTACTTC. Its protein product is CASVMAGARGAEQYF.